Listed here is a single T cell receptor (beta chain). Its antigen is unknown. The data were taken from a study of T cell responses to AZD1222 COVID-19 vaccine. Broader study findings: Close to half of all spike-specific TCRs reportedly target regions of the variants that are unmutated. Possibly, clonal diversity was underestimated; donors were largely white British and included more females. Baseline seropositives among AZD1222 recipients totaled only five or six.

Pooling covered second doses at about 4 or about 12 weeks. The method was immunoSEQ multiplex PCR; TCRdb's version includes in-frame clones alone and lacks a portion of them. The repertoire holds 89,000 or so clones, around 83% seen once, with around 5.4% in the top ten. The clonotype comes from an adult who received the AZD1222 COVID-19 vaccine. Sequencing was performed on peripheral blood, taken 28 days after the second AZD1222 dose.

The CDR3 nucleotides read TGTGCCAGCACGGATGGGACCAAAAACATTCAGTACTTC. Amino acid sequence: CASTDGTKNIQYF. The chain has TRBV25-1 and TRBJ2-4; D is unclear. Germline CDR1 is MGHDK and CDR2 is SYGVNS. With 7 bases removed from V and 2 bases from J, the gap between germline ends came to 9 bases. This CDR3 contains 13 residues.